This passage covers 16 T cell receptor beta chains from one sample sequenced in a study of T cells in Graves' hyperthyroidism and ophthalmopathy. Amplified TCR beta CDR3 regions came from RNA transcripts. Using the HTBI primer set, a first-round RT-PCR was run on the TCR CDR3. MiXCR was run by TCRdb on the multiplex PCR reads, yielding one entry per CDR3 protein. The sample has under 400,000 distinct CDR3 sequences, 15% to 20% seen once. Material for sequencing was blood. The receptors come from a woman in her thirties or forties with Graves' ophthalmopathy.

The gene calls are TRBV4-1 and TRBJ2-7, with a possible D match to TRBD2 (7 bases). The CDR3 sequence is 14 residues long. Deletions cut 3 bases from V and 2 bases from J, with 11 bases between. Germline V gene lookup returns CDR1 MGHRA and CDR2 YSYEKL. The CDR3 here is CASSQGRGAYEQYF. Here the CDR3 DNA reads TGCGCCAGCAGCCAGGGGAGGGGGGCCTACGAGCAGTACTTC.

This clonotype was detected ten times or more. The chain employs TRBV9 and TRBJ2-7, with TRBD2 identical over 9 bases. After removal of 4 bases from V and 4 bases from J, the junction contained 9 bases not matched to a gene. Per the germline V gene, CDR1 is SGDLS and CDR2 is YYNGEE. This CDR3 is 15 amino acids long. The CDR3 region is CASSPRLAATYEQYF. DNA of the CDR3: TGTGCCAGCAGCCCCCGACTAGCGGCGACTTACGAGCAGTACTTC.

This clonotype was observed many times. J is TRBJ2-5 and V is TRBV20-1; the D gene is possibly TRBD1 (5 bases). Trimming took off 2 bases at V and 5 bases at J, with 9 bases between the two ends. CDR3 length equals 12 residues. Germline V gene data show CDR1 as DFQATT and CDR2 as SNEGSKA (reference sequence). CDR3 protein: CSARKGAETQYF. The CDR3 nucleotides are TGCAGTGCTAGAAAAGGGGCGGAGACCCAGTACTTC.

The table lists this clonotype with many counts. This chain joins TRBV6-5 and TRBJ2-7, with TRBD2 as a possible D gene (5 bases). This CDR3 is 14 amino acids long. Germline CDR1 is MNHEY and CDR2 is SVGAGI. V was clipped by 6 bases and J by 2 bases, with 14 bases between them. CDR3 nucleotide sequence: TGTGCCAGCAGAGCAGGACTGGCTACCTACGAGCAGTACTTC. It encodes CASRAGLATYEQYF.

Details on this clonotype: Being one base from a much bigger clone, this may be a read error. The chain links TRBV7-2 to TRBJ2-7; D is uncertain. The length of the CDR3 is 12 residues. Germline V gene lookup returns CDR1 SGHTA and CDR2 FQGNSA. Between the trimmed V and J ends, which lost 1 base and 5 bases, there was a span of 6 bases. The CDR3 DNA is TGTGCCAGCAGCTTAGATATCCACGAGCAGTACTTC. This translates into CASSLDIHEQYF.

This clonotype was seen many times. The CDR3: CASSLFPSGSSYEQYF. The DNA for the CDR3 is TGTGCCAGCAGTTTATTCCCTAGCGGGAGTAGTTACGAGCAGTACTTC. This chain links TRBV28 with TRBJ2-7; TRBD2 agrees at 10 bases. Unmatched junction bases numbered 7, after V lost 1 base and J lost 4 bases. In germline, CDR1 is MDHEN, CDR2 SYDVKM. CDR3 length equals 16 residues.

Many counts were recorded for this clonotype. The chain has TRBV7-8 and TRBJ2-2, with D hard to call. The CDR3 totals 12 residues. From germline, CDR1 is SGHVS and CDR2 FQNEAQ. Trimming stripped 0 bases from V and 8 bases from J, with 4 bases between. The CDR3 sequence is CASSLARGELFF. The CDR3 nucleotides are TGTGCCAGCAGCTTAGCGCGGGGGGAGCTGTTTTTT.

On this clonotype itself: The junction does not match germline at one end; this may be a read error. The CDR3 reads CASSYSFPDLYEQSF. The CDR3 DNA follows: TGTGCCAGCAGTTACTCATTCCCGGACCTTTACGAGCAGTCCTTC. V is TRBV6-5 and J is TRBJ2-7, with D uncertain. CDR3 length equals 15 residues. In germline, CDR1 is MNHEY, CDR2 SVGAGI.

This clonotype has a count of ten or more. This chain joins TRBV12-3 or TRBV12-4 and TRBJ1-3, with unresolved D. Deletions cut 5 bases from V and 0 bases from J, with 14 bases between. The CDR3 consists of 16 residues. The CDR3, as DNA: TGTGCCAGCAGTCACATTACCTCAAGCTCTGGAAACACCATATATTTT. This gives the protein CASSHITSSSGNTIYF.

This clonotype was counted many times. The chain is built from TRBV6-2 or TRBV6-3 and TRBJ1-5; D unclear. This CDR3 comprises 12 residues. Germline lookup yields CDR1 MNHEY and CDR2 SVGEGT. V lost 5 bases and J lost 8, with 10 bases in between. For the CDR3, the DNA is TGTGCCAGCAGTGATCCCTCGAAGCCCCAGCATTTT. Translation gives CASSDPSKPQHF.

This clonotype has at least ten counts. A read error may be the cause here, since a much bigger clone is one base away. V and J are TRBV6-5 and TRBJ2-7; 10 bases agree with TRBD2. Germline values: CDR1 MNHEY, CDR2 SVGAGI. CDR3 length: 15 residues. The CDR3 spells CASSTEREGSYGQYF. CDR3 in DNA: TGTGCCAGCAGTACCGAGCGGGAGGGGTCCTACGGGCAGTACTTC.

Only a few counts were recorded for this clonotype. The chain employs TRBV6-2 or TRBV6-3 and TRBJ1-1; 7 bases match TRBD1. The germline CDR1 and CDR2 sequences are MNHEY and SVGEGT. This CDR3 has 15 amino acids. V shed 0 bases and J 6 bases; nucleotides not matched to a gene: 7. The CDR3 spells CASSYSQGVGAEAFF. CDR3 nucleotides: TGTGCCAGCAGTTACTCGCAGGGGGTCGGTGCTGAAGCTTTCTTT.

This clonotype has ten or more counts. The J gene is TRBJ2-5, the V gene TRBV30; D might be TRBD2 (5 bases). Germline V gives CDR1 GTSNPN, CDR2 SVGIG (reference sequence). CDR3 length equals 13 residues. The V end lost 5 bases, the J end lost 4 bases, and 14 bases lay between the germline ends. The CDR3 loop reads CAWVKDLGETQYF. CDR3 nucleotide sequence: TGTGCCTGGGTCAAGGACTTGGGAGAGACCCAGTACTTC. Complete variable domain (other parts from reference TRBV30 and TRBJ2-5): SQTIHQWPATLVQPVGSPLSLECTVEGTSNPNLYWYRQAAGRGLQLLFYSVGIGQISSEVPQNLSASRPQDRQFILSSKKLLLSDSGFYLCAWVKDLGETQYFGPGTRLLVL.

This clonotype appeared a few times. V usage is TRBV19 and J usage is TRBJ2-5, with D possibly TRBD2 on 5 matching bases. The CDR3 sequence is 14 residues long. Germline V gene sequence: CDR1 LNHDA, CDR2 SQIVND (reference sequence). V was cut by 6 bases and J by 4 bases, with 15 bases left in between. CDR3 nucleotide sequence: TGTGCCAGTAGCCCCGGACTTATTTTAGAGACCCAGTACTTC. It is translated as CASSPGLILETQYF.

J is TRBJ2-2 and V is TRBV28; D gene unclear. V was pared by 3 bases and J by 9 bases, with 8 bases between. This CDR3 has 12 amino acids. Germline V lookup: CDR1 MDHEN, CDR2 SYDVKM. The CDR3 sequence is CASSLEKRELFF. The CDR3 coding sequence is TGTGCCAGCAGTTTGGAAAAACGGGAGCTGTTTTTT.

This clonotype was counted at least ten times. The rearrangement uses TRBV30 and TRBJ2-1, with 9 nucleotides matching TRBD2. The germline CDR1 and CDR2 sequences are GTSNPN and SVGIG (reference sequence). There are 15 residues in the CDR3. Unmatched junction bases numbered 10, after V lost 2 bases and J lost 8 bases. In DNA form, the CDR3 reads TGTGCCTGGAGTAGGGCGGCGGGAGGGCCGGATGAGCAGTTCTTC. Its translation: CAWSRAAGGPDEQFF. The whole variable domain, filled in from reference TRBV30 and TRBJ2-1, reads SQTIHQWPATLVQPVGSPLSLECTVEGTSNPNLYWYRQAAGRGLQLLFYSVGIGQISSEVPQNLSASRPQDRQFILSSKKLLLSDSGFYLCAWSRAAGGPDEQFFGPGTRLTVL.